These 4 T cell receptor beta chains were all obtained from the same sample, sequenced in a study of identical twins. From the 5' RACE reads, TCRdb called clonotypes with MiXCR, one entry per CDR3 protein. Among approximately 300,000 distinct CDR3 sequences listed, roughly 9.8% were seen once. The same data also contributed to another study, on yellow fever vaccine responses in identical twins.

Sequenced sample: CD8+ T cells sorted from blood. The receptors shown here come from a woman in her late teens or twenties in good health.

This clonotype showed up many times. CDR3 coding DNA: TGCAGCGTTGAAGGGGAGAACACTGAAGCTTTCTTT. It is translated as CSVEGENTEAFF. The rearrangement uses TRBV29-1 and TRBJ1-1; unclear D gene. Germline values: CDR1 SQVTM, CDR2 ANQGSEA. There are 12 residues in the CDR3. Trimming stripped 1 base from V and 1 base from J, with 4 bases between.

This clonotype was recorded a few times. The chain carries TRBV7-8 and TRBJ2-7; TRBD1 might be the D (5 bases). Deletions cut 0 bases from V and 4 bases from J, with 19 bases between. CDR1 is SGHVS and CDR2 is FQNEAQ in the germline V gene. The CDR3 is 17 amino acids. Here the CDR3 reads CASSLAQVGREMYEQYF. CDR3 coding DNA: TGTGCCAGCAGCTTAGCGCAGGTTGGCAGGGAAATGTACGAGCAGTACTTC.

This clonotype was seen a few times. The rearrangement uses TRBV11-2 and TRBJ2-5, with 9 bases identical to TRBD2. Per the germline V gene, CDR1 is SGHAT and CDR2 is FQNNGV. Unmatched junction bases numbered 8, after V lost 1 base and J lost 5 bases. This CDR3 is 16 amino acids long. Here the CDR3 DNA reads TGTGCCAGCAGCTTAGTCCTCGCGGGGGGGCAGGAGACCCAGTACTTC. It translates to CASSLVLAGGQETQYF.

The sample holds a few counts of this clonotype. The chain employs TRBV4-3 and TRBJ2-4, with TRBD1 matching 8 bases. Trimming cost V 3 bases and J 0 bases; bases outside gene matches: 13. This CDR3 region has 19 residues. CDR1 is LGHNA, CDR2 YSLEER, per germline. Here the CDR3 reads CASSQSTRDRSLAKNIQYF. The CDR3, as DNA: TGCGCCAGCAGCCAGAGCACCCGGGACAGGTCTTTAGCCAAAAACATTCAGTACTTC.